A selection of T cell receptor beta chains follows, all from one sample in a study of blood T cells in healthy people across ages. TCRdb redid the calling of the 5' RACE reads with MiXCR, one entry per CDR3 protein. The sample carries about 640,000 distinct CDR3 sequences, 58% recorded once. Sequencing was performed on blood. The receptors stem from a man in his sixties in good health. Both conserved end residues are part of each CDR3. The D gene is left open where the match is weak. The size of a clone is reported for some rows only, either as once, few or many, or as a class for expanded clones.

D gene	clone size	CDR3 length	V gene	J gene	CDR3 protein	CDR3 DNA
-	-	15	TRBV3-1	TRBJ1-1	CASSQDGGRGTEAFF	TGTGCCAGCAGCCAAGATGGGGGGCGGGGCACTGAAGCTTTCTTT
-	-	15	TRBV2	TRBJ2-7	CASSESAGEFYEQYF	TGTGCCAGCAGTGAGTCGGCAGGGGAGTTCTACGAGCAGTACTTC
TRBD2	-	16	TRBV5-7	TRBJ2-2	CASSLSAGGLTGELFF	TGTGCCAGCAGCTTGTCCGCGGGGGGACTCACCGGGGAGCTGTTTTTT
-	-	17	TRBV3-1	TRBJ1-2	CASSRGSVGTFSYGYTF	TGTGCCAGCAGCCGAGGATCGGTCGGGACGTTTAGTTATGGCTACACCTTC
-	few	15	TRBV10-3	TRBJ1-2	CAITLDSLANYGYTF	TGTGCCATCACCCTTGACAGTCTAGCTAACTATGGCTACACCTTC
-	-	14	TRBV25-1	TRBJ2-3	CASSDRGLSDTQYF	TGTGCCAGCAGTGACAGGGGTCTTTCAGATACGCAGTATTTT
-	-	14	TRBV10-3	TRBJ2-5	CAISRPGAQETQYF	TGTGCCATCAGCCGACCTGGGGCACAAGAGACCCAGTACTTC
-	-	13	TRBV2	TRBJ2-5	CASTTGRRETQYF	TGTGCCAGCACAACAGGGAGGAGGGAGACCCAGTACTTC
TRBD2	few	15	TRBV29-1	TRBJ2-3	CSVEPSGAGADTQYF	TGCAGCGTTGAACCTAGCGGGGCAGGGGCAGATACGCAGTATTTT
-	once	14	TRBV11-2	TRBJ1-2	CASSAADGPYGYTF	TGTGCCAGCAGCGCGGCGGACGGTCCCTATGGCTACACCTTC
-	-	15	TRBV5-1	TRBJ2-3	CASRTGDHITDTQYF	TGCGCCAGCAGGACAGGAGACCATATCACAGATACGCAGTATTTT
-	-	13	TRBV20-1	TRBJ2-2	CSAYDSITGELFF	TGCAGTGCTTACGATTCCATCACCGGGGAGCTGTTTTTT
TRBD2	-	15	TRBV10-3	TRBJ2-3	CAISDGRGGTDTQYF	TGTGCCATCAGTGACGGGCGGGGGGGCACAGATACGCAGTATTTT
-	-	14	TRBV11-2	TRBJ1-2	CASSVLSANYGYTF	TGTGCCAGCAGCGTGCTATCGGCGAACTATGGCTACACCTTC
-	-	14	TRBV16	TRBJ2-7	CASSQRAGSDEQYF	TGTGCCAGCAGCCAACGGGCGGGTTCAGACGAGCAGTACTTC
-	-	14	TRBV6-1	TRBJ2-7	CASSEVRASYEQYF	TGTGCCAGCAGTGAAGTTAGGGCTTCCTACGAGCAGTACTTC
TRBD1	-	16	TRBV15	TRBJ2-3	CATSRGNRGRTDTQYF	TGTGCCACCAGCAGAGGTAACAGGGGTCGCACAGATACGCAGTATTTT
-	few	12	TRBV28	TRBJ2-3	CAHGGSTDTQYF	TGTGCCCACGGGGGATCCACAGATACGCAGTATTTT
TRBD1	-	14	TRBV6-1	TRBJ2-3	CASSAGGGRYTQYF	TGTGCCAGCAGTGCAGGGGGTGGAAGGTATACGCAGTATTTT
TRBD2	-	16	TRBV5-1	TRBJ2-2	CASSSSGTSFTGELFF	TGCGCCAGCAGCTCTTCCGGGACTAGCTTCACCGGGGAGCTGTTTTTT
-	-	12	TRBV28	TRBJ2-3	CASSKLADTQYF	TGTGCCAGCAGCAAGCTAGCAGATACGCAGTATTTT
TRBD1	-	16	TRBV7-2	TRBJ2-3	CASSLAGTDPTDTQYF	TGTGCCAGCAGCTTAGCCGGGACAGACCCCACAGATACGCAGTATTTT
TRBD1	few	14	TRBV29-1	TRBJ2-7	CSARTGGGSYEQYF	TGCAGCGCCCGGACAGGGGGAGGCTCCTACGAGCAGTACTTC
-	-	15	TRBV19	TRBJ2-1	CASSKQPTYSDEQIF	TGTGCCAGTAGTAAACAGCCGACCTACTCGGATGAGCAGATCTTC
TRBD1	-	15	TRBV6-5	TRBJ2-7	CASSSPGQGSREQYF	TGTGCCAGCAGTTCCCCGGGACAGGGGTCTCGCGAGCAGTACTTC
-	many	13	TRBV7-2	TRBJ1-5	CASSRQGNQPQHF	TGTGCCAGCAGTCGACAGGGCAATCAGCCCCAGCATTTT
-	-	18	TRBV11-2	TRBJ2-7	CASSGKRIRAIKTYEQYF	TGTGCCAGCAGCGGCAAACGGATTCGGGCGATAAAAACCTACGAGCAGTACTTC
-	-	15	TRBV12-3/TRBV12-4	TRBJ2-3	CASSLARTGPDTQYF	TGTGCCAGCAGTTTAGCCCGAACCGGACCAGATACGCAGTATTTT
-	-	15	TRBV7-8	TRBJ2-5	CASSGDSIRPETQYF	TGTGCCAGCAGCGGGGACTCCATCCGTCCTGAGACCCAGTACTTC
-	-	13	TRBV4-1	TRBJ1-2	CASSPLTAYGYTF	TGCGCCAGCAGCCCCCTGACAGCCTATGGCTACACCTTC
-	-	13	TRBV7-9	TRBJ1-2	CASSFIRDGGYTF	TGTGCCAGCAGCTTTATCCGGGATGGCGGCTACACCTTC
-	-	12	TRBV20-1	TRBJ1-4	CSAIGGNEKLFF	TGCAGTGCTATCGGAGGGAATGAAAAACTGTTTTTT
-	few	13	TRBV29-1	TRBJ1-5	CSVSGTSHQPQHF	TGCAGCGTATCCGGGACATCCCATCAGCCCCAGCATTTT
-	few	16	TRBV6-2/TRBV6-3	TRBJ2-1	CASSPDGRGRWHEQFF	TGTGCCAGCAGCCCAGACGGGCGGGGGCGTTGGCATGAGCAGTTCTTC
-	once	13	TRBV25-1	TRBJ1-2	CASSEPANYGYTF	TGTGCCAGCAGTGAGCCAGCTAACTATGGCTACACCTTC
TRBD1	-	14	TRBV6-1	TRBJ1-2	CTSRPPGQGYGYTF	TGTACCAGCAGGCCTCCGGGACAGGGCTATGGCTACACCTTC
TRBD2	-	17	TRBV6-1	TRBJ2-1	CASSVYPGTSGGYEQFF	TGTGCCAGCAGTGTTTACCCCGGGACTAGCGGGGGGTATGAGCAGTTCTTC
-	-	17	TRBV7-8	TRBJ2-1	CASSLGGAPSMHNEQFF	TGTGCCAGCAGCTTAGGGGGCGCCCCGTCCATGCACAATGAGCAGTTCTTC
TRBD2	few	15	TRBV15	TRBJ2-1	CATSRVGRGNNEQFF	TGTGCCACCAGCAGGGTGGGGAGGGGAAACAATGAGCAGTTCTTC
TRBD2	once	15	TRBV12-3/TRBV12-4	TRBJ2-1	CAGSLAGVTYNEQFF	TGTGCCGGCAGTTTAGCGGGGGTAACCTACAATGAGCAGTTCTTC
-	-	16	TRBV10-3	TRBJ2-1	CAITRTQKSSYNEQFF	TGTGCCATCACCCGGACACAAAAGTCCTCCTACAATGAGCAGTTCTTC
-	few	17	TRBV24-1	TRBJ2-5	CATSDLRGQGDQETQYF	TGTGCCACCAGTGATTTGCGGGGGCAGGGGGACCAAGAGACCCAGTACTTC
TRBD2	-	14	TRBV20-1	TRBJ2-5	CSAPGLARSETQYF	TGCAGTGCTCCCGGACTAGCTAGGTCAGAGACCCAGTACTTC